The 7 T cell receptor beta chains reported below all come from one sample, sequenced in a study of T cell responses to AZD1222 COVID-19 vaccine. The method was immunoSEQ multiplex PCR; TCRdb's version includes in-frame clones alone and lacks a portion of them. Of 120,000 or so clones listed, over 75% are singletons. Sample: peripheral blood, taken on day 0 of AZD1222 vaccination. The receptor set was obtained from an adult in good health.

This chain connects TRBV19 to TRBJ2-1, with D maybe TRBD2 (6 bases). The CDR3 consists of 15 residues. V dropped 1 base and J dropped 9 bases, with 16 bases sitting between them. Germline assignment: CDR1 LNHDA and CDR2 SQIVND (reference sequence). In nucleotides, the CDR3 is TGTGCCAGTAGTATAGGGAGCGGGTTGGACGGTGAGCAGTTCTTC. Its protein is CASSIGSGLDGEQFF.

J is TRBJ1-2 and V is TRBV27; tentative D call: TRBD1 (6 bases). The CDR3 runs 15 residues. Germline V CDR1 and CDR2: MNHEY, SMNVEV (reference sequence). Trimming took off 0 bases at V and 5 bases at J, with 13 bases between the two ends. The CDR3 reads CASSLSTGPNYGYTF. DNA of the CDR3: TGTGCCAGCAGTTTATCGACAGGCCCCAATTATGGCTACACCTTC.

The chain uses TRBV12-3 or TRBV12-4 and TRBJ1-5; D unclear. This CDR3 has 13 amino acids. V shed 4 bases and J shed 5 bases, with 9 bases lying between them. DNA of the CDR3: TGTGCCAGCAGTTCAGGTTTCGATCAGCCCCAGCATTTT. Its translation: CASSSGFDQPQHF.

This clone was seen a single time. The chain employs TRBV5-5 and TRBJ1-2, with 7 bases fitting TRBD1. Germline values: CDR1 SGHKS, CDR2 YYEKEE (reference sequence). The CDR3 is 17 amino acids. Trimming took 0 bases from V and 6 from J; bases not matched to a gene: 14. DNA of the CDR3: TGTGCCAGCAGCTTGGGAAGGGCAGGGGGACCTTCAAATGGCTACACCTTC. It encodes CASSLGRAGGPSNGYTF. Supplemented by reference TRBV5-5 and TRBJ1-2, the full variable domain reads DAGVTQSPTHLIKTRGQQVTLRCSPISGHKSVSWYQQVLGQGPQFIFQYYEKEERGRGNFPDRFSARQFPNYSSELNVNALLLGDSALYLCASSLGRAGGPSNGYTFGSGTRLTVV.

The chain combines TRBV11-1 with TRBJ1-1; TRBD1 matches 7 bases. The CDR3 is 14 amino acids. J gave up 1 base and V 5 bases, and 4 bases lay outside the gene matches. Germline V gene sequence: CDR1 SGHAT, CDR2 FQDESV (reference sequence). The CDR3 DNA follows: TGTGCCAGCAGCCCGAGGACAGGGAACACTGAAGCTTTCTTT. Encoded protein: CASSPRTGNTEAFF.

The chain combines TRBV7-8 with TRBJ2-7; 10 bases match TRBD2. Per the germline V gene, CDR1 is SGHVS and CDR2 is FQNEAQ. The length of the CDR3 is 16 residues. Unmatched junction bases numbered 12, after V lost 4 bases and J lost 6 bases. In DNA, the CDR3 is TGTGCCAGCAGCTCCCAAGGTCTAGCGGGGGCCGGCGAGCAGTACTTC. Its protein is CASSSQGLAGAGEQYF.

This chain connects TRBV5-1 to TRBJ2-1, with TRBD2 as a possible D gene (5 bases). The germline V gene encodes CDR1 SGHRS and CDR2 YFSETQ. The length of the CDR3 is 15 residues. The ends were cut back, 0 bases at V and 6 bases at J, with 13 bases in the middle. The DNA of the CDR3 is TGCGCCAGCAGCTTGGGAGGGTCGGGCGCCAATGAGCAGTTCTTC. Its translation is CASSLGGSGANEQFF.